This T cell receptor (beta chain) was captured in a study of T cell repertoires in cytomegalovirus infection. The table lists this clonotype with many counts. Germline CDR1 and CDR2: SGHTA and FQGNSA. V was clipped by 5 bases and J by 3 bases; unmatched bases: 5. The CDR3 sequence is 14 residues long. Each CDR3 protein gets one entry after TCRdb re-called the reads with MiXCR. Seen here are about 320,000 distinct CDR3 sequences, over 7.5% observed once, and the top ten hold over 3.5%. The chain employs TRBV7-2 and TRBJ2-7, with 9 bases matching TRBD2. The clonotype was recovered from a human donor in good health (CMV status not recorded). Some clones in this sample may be carry-over from other donors' samples. Sequenced material: PBMCs. CDR3 bases: TGTGCCAGCAGCACTCAGCGGGGGGACTACGAGCAGTACTTC. Amino acids: CASSTQRGDYEQYF.